The T cell receptor beta chain described here comes from a study of shared clonotypes between healthy human individuals. In the authors' workflow: Junction-only immunoSEQ data arrived without quality scores, meaning filtering differed. Clones were sequenced by immunoSEQ multiplex PCR, and TCRdb holds only the in-frame ones, with some missing. V and J calls and clone size are copied from that table; D and trimming were computed from the DNA. The sample has 2.5 million or so clones; around 90% are singletons. The CDR3 is made up of 14 amino acids. Trimming shortened V by 6 bases and J by 5 bases, and 16 bases separated the two germline ends. Germline V gives CDR1 SGHAT, CDR2 FQNNGV. Findings and caveats of the study: Between a handful of donors, naive CD4 clonotypes were shared at a level of around 4.8%. Compared with memory subsets, naive subsets generally had larger estimated richness.

The investigators split CD4+ cells into a CD45RA+ naive subset and a CD45RA-negative memory subset. With respect to this clone: No antigen is known for it.

The rearrangement joins TRBV11-2 to TRBJ2-5, with D perhaps TRBD2 (6 bases). This TCR was sampled from a man younger than 30 in good health. The sample comprised naive CD4+ T cells sorted from blood. Subset given: CD45RA+ positively selected. This CDR3 reads CASRPIRGRETQYF. The DNA of the CDR3 is TGTGCCAGCAGACCCATCCGGGGGAGGGAGACCCAGTACTTC.